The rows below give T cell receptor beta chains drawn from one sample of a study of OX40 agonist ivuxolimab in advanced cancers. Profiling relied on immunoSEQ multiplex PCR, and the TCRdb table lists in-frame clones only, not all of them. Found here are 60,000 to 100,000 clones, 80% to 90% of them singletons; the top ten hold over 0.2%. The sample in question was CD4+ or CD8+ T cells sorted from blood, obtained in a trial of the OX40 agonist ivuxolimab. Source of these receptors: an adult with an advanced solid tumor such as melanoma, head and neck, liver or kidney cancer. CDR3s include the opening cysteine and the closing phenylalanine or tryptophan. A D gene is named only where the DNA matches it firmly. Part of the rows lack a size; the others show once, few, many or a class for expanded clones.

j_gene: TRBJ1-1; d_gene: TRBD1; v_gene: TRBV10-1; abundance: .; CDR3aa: CASSGQVNTEAFF; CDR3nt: TGCGCCAGCAGCGGACAGGTGAACACTGAAGCTTTCTTT
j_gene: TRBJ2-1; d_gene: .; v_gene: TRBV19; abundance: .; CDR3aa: CASEDLQGTGEQFF; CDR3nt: TGTGCCAGCGAAGACTTACAGGGCACAGGGGAGCAGTTCTTC
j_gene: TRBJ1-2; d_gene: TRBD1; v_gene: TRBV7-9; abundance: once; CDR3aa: CASSLGGTGATYGYTF; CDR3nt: TGTGCCAGCAGCTTAGGGGGGACAGGGGCTACCTATGGCTACACCTTC
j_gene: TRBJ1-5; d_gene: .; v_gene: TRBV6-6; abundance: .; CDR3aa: CASSYSIELNQPQHF; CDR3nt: TGTGCCAGCAGTTACTCGATAGAACTTAATCAGCCCCAGCATTTT
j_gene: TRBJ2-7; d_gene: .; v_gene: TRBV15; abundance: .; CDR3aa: CATSRDQGYEQYF; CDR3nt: TGTGCCACCAGCAGAGATCAGGGATACGAGCAGTACTTC
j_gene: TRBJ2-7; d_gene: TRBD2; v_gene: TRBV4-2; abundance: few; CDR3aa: CASSQDSWTSQAEQYF; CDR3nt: TGTGCCAGCAGCCAAGATAGCTGGACTAGCCAGGCCGAGCAGTACTTC
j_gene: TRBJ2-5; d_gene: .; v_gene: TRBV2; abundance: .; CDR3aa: CASSVYRAETQYF; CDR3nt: TGTGCCAGCAGTGTGTACAGGGCGGAGACCCAGTACTTC
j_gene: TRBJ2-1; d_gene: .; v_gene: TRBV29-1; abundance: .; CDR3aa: CSVEVRYNEQFF; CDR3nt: TGCAGCGTTGAGGTCAGATACAATGAGCAGTTCTTC
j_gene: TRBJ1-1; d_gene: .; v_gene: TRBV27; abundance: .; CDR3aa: CASSLSIGTEAFF; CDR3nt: TGTGCCAGCAGTTTATCGATAGGTACTGAAGCTTTCTTT
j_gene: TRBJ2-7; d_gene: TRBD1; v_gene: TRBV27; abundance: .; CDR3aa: CASRRTGGYEQYF; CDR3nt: TGTGCCAGCAGAAGGACAGGGGGCTACGAGCAGTACTTC
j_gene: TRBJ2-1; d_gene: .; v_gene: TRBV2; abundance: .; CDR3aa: CASRGPSLQAEQFF; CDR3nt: TGTGCCAGCAGGGGCCCTAGCCTCCAAGCTGAGCAGTTCTTC
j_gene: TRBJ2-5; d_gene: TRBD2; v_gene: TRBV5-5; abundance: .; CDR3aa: CASSLGASGPNWKTQYF; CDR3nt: TGTGCCAGCAGCTTGGGGGCTAGCGGCCCCAATTGGAAGACCCAGTACTTC
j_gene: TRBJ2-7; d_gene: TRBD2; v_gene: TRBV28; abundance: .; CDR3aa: CASSSLKSGRTYEQYF; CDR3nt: TGTGCCAGCAGTTCACTTAAGAGCGGGAGGACCTACGAGCAGTACTTC
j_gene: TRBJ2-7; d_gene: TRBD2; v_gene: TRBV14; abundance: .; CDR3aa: CASSQGSGAGEVQYF; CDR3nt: TGTGCCAGCAGCCAAGGGTCAGGTGCGGGAGAGGTGCAGTACTTC
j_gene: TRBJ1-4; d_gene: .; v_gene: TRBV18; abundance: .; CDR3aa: CASSPRGSSNEKLFF; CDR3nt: TGTGCCAGCTCACCACGGGGCAGCTCTAATGAAAAACTGTTTTTT
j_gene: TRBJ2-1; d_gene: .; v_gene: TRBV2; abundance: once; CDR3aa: CASLPTSLKYNEQFF; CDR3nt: TGTGCCAGCCTACCAACTAGCCTGAAATACAATGAGCAGTTCTTC
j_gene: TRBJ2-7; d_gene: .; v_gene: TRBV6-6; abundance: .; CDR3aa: CASSHIGEQYF; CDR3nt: TGTGCCAGCAGTCACATAGGCGAGCAGTACTTC